This T cell receptor (beta chain) appears in the sequencing data of a study of CXCR3-negative and CXCR3-positive naive CD8 T cells. Overall study results and limits: CXCR3-positive naive cells carried more hydrophobic TRB CDR3s than CXCR3-negative ones.

Concerning this clonotype itself: No antigen is known for it.

cDNA libraries for TRB were generated by 5' RACE incorporating UMI labels. TCRdb re-called the 5' RACE reads; every CDR3 protein appears as one record, without DNA. With roughly 140,000 distinct CDR3 sequences in the sample, the ten largest clones hold 0.25% to 0.3%. The CDR3 runs 13 residues. Looked up from germline, CDR1 is MDHEN and CDR2 is SYDVKM. The sequence came from a human donor in good health. Some clones in this sample may be carry-over from other donors' samples. This chain joins TRBV28 and TRBJ2-3; TCRdb outputs TRBD1, but without DNA this stays unchecked. Sequencing was carried out using naive CXCR3+ CD8+ T cells from blood. Subset of the sample: CD45RO-CCR7+CD27+CD95- naive CD8+ T cells expressing CXCR3 (TNR3+). The chain's CDR3 is CASRYQGDDTQYF.